The present TCR beta chain was sequenced within a study of cytomegalovirus exposure and HLA in healthy donors (dated by TCRdb to 2016 to 2017). Background on the whole study: In an earlier analysis of fewer than 750 of the donors, 250 to 350 Gb of sequence data and 95 million to 130 million unique TCR beta sequences from about 179 million T cells were reported. To decide whether each TCR beta V gene segment behaved as functional or pseudogenic, an earlier analysis of some 600 of the donors relied on high-throughput TCR beta sequencing. To predict cytomegalovirus infection status, the study brought together high-throughput TCR immunosequencing, statistical association of individual TCRs with disease status, and machine learning. Alongside the repertoire data, information on donor age, sex, ethnicity and CMV serostatus was compiled. In the later analysis, no new phenotypic data were used to find candidate immune exposures; instead, reliance was placed on TCR beta sequences and their occurrence across donors. Using immunosequencing, the study profiled T cell repertoires from fewer than 850 subjects and related those repertoires to cytomegalovirus serostatus. Across some 400 genotyped donors of the cohort, an average of about 250,000 unique TCR beta nucleotide sequences per donor were sequenced, and around 20% of those sequences were non-productive. All discovery cohort repertoires had been generated on a single sequencing platform. Around 330 gigabases of sequencing data and roughly 81 million unique TCR sequences made up an early release that covered 640 HLA-typed donors. Of the 300 to 450 genotyped donors, approximately 83% fell in the genetic ancestry cluster associated with self-reported Caucasian donors. Both class I and class II loci were covered by HLA typing, at four-digit resolution. A later genetic analysis took genome-wide SNP genotypes for about 65% of the 666 donors and used that subset as a discovery cohort. Four to six DR-DQ haplotypes were handled as single units for association and clustering, since linkage in the cohort was strong. The study aimed to test whether signatures of past pathogen exposure could be identified by cataloging public T cell receptors. A separate validation cohort of roughly 110 different subjects was used in addition to the approximately 700-subject first cohort. In a later analysis, previously published TCR beta repertoires from 670 or so donors were re-analyzed and high-resolution HLA genotyping was added so that TCR occurrence patterns could be studied. Typing coverage differed by locus: A, B, C, DRB1 and DQB1 were typed in roughly 620-630 donors, DQA1 in 522, DPA1 in some 570, and DPB1 in 450 to 490.

Of note for this clone: Its antigen remains undetermined.

The study at large found these results: HLA typing was unavailable for some donors at each locus, so association tests used only the typed subset. Roughly uniform sequencing depth across donors was assumed in presence/absence analyses, although this assumption may not hold. Specific HLA alleles were associated with 16,951 TCR beta sequences at a false discovery rate of 0.05 in a later analysis. In both the original and validation cohorts, the classifier was reported to diagnose cytomegalovirus status with high specificity and sensitivity. Because counts were too low, around 17 rarely observed V segments, including chromosome 9 orphons, were left out of the earlier analysis of approximately 580 of the donors. Most CMV-associated TCR beta chains appeared to be HLA-restricted in a later analysis, and the HLA associations seemed to be driven largely by CMV exposure. The 87-base-pair reads could not distinguish some IMGT-functional V segments, including TRBV6-2 and TRBV6-3, so those segments were excluded. According to the authors, the approach could potentially be generalized to other disease states and immunological phenotypes. A few of the identified cytomegalovirus-associated TCR beta chains were confirmed in vitro to be specific for cytomegalovirus antigens. Compared with the 666-donor mean, donors in an Asian-associated ancestry cluster had fewer N-insertions in productive TCRs, according to a later genetic analysis. A total of 150 or so TCR beta chains were listed by the study as associated with cytomegalovirus. Assigning TCR associations to individual alleles was difficult when HLA alleles, especially DR and DQ, strongly co-occurred. This cohort had only TCR beta chains sequenced, and the lack of alpha or paired-chain data limited which features could be detected. In an earlier analysis of 500 to 650 of the donors, most TCR beta V segments appeared in productive rearrangements about 90% or about 30% of the time, broadly matching IMGT annotations. V-gene and J-gene trimming of TCR beta chains was associated with a missense DCLRE1C variant in a later genetic analysis, and the association was replicated in an independent cohort. A further reported finding was that TCR beta sequences accurately predicted the HLA-A and HLA-B alleles for most subjects in the first cohort. Most TCR sequences were seen in very few donors, while some public TCRs were found in many individuals. The sequencing pipeline was judged likely to have produced a cluster of highly shared sequence variants as a technical artifact. Correlated functional status among segregating V segments might reflect linkage disequilibrium, but an unknown experimental factor could not be ruled out. Immune exposure information for the cohort was limited to CMV serostatus. In a later analysis, TCR association rates were found to vary across HLA loci, with the most associated TCRs seen for DRB1 alleles and the fewest for HLA-C alleles. In a later analysis, HLA-associated TCR beta chains were found to be more clonally expanded and to have lower generation probabilities than equally common non-associated chains. According to a later analysis, parvovirus B19, influenza, CMV and Epstein-Barr virus appeared linked to several top co-occurrence clusters.

CDR1 and CDR2 are read off the germline V gene (reference sequence) as SGHAT and FQDESV. There are 15 amino acids in the CDR3, from cysteine to phenylalanine inclusive. Just CDR3 DNA is preserved here, 45 bases in frame from base 1. The V end loses 2 bases and the J end loses 8 bases, and a stretch of 18 bases separates them. In total, 630 or so healthy bone marrow donors made up the cohort. All cohort members were sampled while nominally healthy, although unrecorded immune exposures were likely present. The donor was CMV seronegative and was included in the group of under 450 seronegative cohort members. A peripheral blood sample was provided by each donor, and peripheral blood mononuclear cells were used for TCR beta sequencing. Genomic DNA extraction from the blood cell samples was performed with the Qiagen DNeasy Blood Extraction Kit. Library preparation employed the immunoSEQ multiplex PCR assay. For the multiplex PCR, a mixture combining 60 forward primers for TCR Vbeta segments and 13 reverse primers for TCR Jbeta segments was used. Amplification of the CDR3 region of rearranged TCR beta genes was performed with a multiplex PCR assay on genomic DNA. Amplified TCR beta libraries were sequenced as 87-base-pair reads on the Illumina HiSeq System. Processing in the source paper ran as follows. A later analysis tallied about 77 million unique TCR beta chains across the 700 or so repertoires, and approximately 11 million of those chains were shared by two or more donors. To remove PCR and sequencing errors, raw reads were error-corrected and collapsed into unique sequences using a nearest-neighbor algorithm that merged closely related sequences. Alignment of CDR3 sequences to IMGT reference sequences was used to assign V, D and J gene segments. Each retained sequence needed at least a six-nucleotide match to both a V gene segment and a J gene segment. A rearrangement counted as productive if the CDR3 had no stop codons and remained in frame with V and J, and every other rearrangement counted as non-productive. CDR3 was defined according to IMGT convention as the region running from the second conserved V-encoded cysteine to the conserved J-encoded phenylalanine. The earlier analysis of fewer than 750 of the donors excluded sequences that lacked an unambiguous match to a single V gene segment. In an earlier analysis of almost 600 of the donors, a V segment was called functional when productive rearrangements were above 56.7%, and segregating when the standard deviation between donors exceeded 5%. A statistical classification framework was built to diagnose cytomegalovirus status from the catalog of TCR beta chain sequences. In a later analysis, V and J genes were assigned by comparing TCR nucleotide sequences against IMGT/GENE-DB human TR gene sequences. A later analysis assigned CDR3 sequences and most-parsimonious VDJ recombination scenarios with the TCRdist pipeline. In a later analysis, each TCR beta chain was defined by its CDR3 amino acid sequence together with its V-gene family, and reads without a unique V-gene family were excluded. A later analysis removed 592 highly shared, low-generation-probability nucleotide sequences to deal with suspected cross-contamination and a sequencing artifact. A later analysis calculated a clonal expansion index for each public chain from normalized within-repertoire ranks of inferred template counts. A later analysis computed generation probabilities with a VDJ recombination model fitted to out-of-frame rearrangements, and checked the results against IGoR. In a later analysis, TCR-TCR, TCR-HLA and TCR-CMV co-occurrence was scored with hypergeometric tests, and a repertoire-size bias correction was applied to TCR pairs. A later analysis estimated false discovery rates by permuting HLA or CMV assignments 20 times. In a later analysis, co-occurring TCRs were grouped with DBSCAN, and TCRdist sequence similarity was added when clustering was performed within HLA-allele-positive subsets. Co-occurrence clustering excluded repertoires with fewer than 30,000 or more than 120,000 public chains, plus five with anomalous nucleotide sharing. Sourced from immuneACCESS, this table was stored by TCRdb with only in-frame sequences that have V and J called. A share of the clones is absent; for the studies checked, an unresolved V gene accounts for under half, and the remainder has no known explanation. V and J calls and clone size are as listed in that table; D and trimming were resolved from the DNA. The table of this sample itemizes approximately 140,000 clones. The ten largest make up around 1.5% of the sample.

The source material was PBMCs. The chain was built from TRBV11-1 and TRBJ1-2, with the identity of the D gene unclear. This TCR came from a woman between 45 and 65 years old in good health and CMV-seronegative. In nucleotides, the sequence is TGTGCCAGCAGCTTAATGCCAGCCTCGGAGGGCGGCTACACCTTC. Its product reads: CASSLMPASEGGYTF. The full variable domain, completed from the reference TRBV11-1 and TRBJ1-2 proteins outside the CDR3, reads EAEVAQSPRYKITEKSQAVAFWCDPISGHATLYWYRQILGQGPELLVQFQDESVVDDSQLPKDRFSAERLKGVDSTLKIQPAELGDSAMYLCASSLMPASEGGYTFGSGTRLTVV.